This T cell receptor beta chain was sequenced in a study of blood T cell repertoires in COVID-19. Across the whole study: Material from acute and convalescent COVID-19 was sourced from the United States, Italy and Spain. PBMCs, B-cell-depleted T cells, or T cells were the source of the cDNA or gDNA that made up the material.

Per the original data handling: Estimation of nucleated cell counts was performed using reference gene primer amplification. Libraries were prepared by immunoSEQ multiplex PCR; TCRdb keeps only in-frame clonotypes and omits some of them. V and J calls and clone size come straight from that table; D and trimming were deduced from the DNA. The profile shows hundreds of thousands of clones, about 89% of them singletons. The CDR3 has 16 amino acids. CDR1 SGHAT and CDR2 FQDESV come from the germline V gene (reference sequence). V was pared by 6 bases and J by 6 bases, with 21 bases between. Specimen: peripheral blood. The chain combines TRBV11-1 with TRBJ2-4; D might be TRBD1 (6 bases). This sequence originates from a woman aged 60-75 years who had recovered from COVID-19. CDR3 sequence: CASSPRITGIPNIQYF. CDR3 bases: TGTGCCAGCAGTCCCCGCATCACAGGGATCCCAAACATTCAGTACTTC. Full variable domain (rest looked up from reference TRBV11-1 and TRBJ2-4): EAEVAQSPRYKITEKSQAVAFWCDPISGHATLYWYRQILGQGPELLVQFQDESVVDDSQLPKDRFSAERLKGVDSTLKIQPAELGDSAMYLCASSPRITGIPNIQYFGAGTRLSVL.